This T cell receptor (beta chain) was captured by sequencing in a study of blood T cell repertoires in COVID-19. Study details: Donors in the United States, Italy and Spain gave samples during acute or convalescent COVID-19. In each case, the material was cDNA or gDNA derived from T cells, B-cell-depleted T cells, or PBMCs.

Per the authors' pipeline: Amplification with reference gene primers provided the estimates of nucleated cell counts. Profiled with immunoSEQ multiplex PCR; TCRdb holds only in-frame clones, not every one. From that table come the V and J calls and clone size; the DNA was used to work out D and trimming. Here the sample spans some 270,000 clones, around 82% being singletons. This CDR3 is 14 amino acids long. Germline lookup yields CDR1 KGHSH and CDR2 LQKENI. Trimming removed 4 bases from V and 3 bases from J; junction bases left unmatched: 5. Seattle patients were enrolled while actively infected and followed longitudinally.

Sequencing was performed on peripheral blood. The clonotype was recovered from a person aged 70 to 79 with COVID-19, enrolled during active disease. The chain combines TRBV18 with TRBJ2-7, with 8 bases that match TRBD2. As DNA, the CDR3 is TGTGCCAGCTCACTACTTGGGACTAGCTACGAGCAGTACTTC. This codes for CASSLLGTSYEQYF.